These 10 T cell receptor beta chains share one sample of origin, sequenced in a study of T cell repertoires in cytomegalovirus infection. The antigens for these receptors are not known. One entry per CDR3 protein, called by TCRdb with MiXCR from the reads. This sample carries approximately 1,000,000 distinct CDR3 sequences, roughly 31% of them seen once, and the ten largest clones take around 15%. This specimen consisted of cultured CD8+ T cells from PBMCs, obtained from culture after CMV antigen stimulation. The receptors shown here come from a human donor in good health (CMV status not recorded). Some clones in this sample may be carry-over from other donors' samples.

V gene TRBV6-4 combines with J gene TRBJ2-5, with D tentatively TRBD1 (6 bases). Germline-derived CDR1 and CDR2 are MRHNA and SNTAGT. The CDR3 totals 13 residues. Trimming removed 2 bases from V and 4 bases from J, with 8 bases in between. The DNA for the CDR3 is TGTGCCAGCAGTGACAGAGGGGGAGAGACCCAGTACTTC. Translated, it gives CASSDRGGETQYF.

Notes on this clonotype: At one of its ends the junction is not consistent with the germline gene, which may arise from a read error. The genes are TRBV7-7 and TRBJ2-5; 11 bases align to TRBD2. Germline lookup yields CDR1 SSHAT and CDR2 FNYEAQ (reference sequence). This CDR3 contains 15 residues. CDR3 bases: TGTGCTAGCAGCATTAGCGGGGGGGCCGGGGAGACCCAGTACTTC. Its protein product is CASSISGGAGETQYF.

This clonotype was picked up many times. V usage is TRBV7-9 and J usage is TRBJ2-7; TRBD1 agrees at 9 bases. Trimming removed 5 bases from V and 3 bases from J; junction bases left unmatched: 5. This CDR3 comprises 14 residues. The V gene's germline CDR1 is SEHNR and CDR2 FQNEAQ (reference sequence). This CDR3 is CASSTGTGSYEQYF. The CDR3 coding sequence is TGTGCCAGCAGCACCGGGACAGGGAGCTACGAGCAGTACTTC.

This clonotype has only a few counts. The chain joins TRBV27 to TRBJ2-7; D unresolved. Germline V lookup: CDR1 MNHEY, CDR2 SMNVEV (reference sequence). The CDR3 is 13 residues long. V was pared by 3 bases and J by 2 bases, with 8 bases between. The CDR3 sequence: CASSFGPPYEQYV. In DNA form, the CDR3 reads TGTGCCAGCAGTTTTGGTCCTCCCTACGAGCAGTACGTC.

The chain joins TRBV10-3 to TRBJ1-2; 8 nucleotides agree with TRBD1. From germline, CDR1 is ENHRY and CDR2 SYGVKD. CDR3 length equals 17 residues. The trim removed 6 bases at V and 8 bases at J, leaving 20 bases unmatched. CDR3 protein: CAIRFGTGPNRLWGYTF. CDR3 coding DNA: TGTGCCATCAGGTTCGGGACAGGACCGAACCGGCTATGGGGCTACACCTTC.

This clonotype was counted a few times. This chain uses TRBV28 with TRBJ2-3, with TRBD2 identical over 7 bases. The CDR3 is made up of 16 amino acids. Germline V gene lookup returns CDR1 MDHEN and CDR2 SYDVKM. With V trimmed by 5 bases and J by 3 bases, 11 bases remained unmatched. The CDR3 spells CASSIHWTRLTDTQYF. The CDR3 DNA is TGTGCCAGCAGTATCCACTGGACTAGGTTAACAGATACGCAGTATTTT.

This clonotype came up once. The J gene is TRBJ2-1, the V gene TRBV20-1; 9 bases line up with TRBD1. V lost 3 bases and J lost 9; bases outside the gene matches: 9. The germline CDR1 and CDR2 sequences are DFQATT and SNEGSKA (reference sequence). The CDR3 is made up of 14 amino acids. The CDR3 region is CSASRDREFGEQFF. The CDR3 nucleotides read TGCAGTGCTAGTCGGGACAGGGAATTCGGTGAGCAGTTCTTC.

This chain connects TRBV5-4 to TRBJ1-2; D is uncertain. The germline gives CDR1 SGHNT, CDR2 YYREEE (reference sequence). The V end was cut by 6 bases, the J end by 2 bases, with 17 bases between. The CDR3 runs to 15 residues. Written as DNA, the CDR3 is TGTGCCAGCAACCCGGGAGACGGCTTCAACTATGGCTACACCTTC. Protein sequence: CASNPGDGFNYGYTF.

This clonotype has a handful of counts. The chain combines TRBV2 with TRBJ2-2; 8 nucleotides line up with TRBD2. This CDR3 region has 15 residues. V shed 2 bases and J 3 bases; nucleotides not matched to a gene: 2. Germline V gene data show CDR1 as SNHLY and CDR2 as FYNNEI. CDR3 sequence reads: CASSEMTSDTGELFF. As DNA, the CDR3 is TGTGCCAGCAGTGAAATGACTAGCGACACCGGGGAGCTGTTTTTT.

This sequence joins TRBV10-2 and TRBJ2-1, with a weak D call TRBD2 (6 bases). CDR3 length: 14 residues. Germline CDR1 is WSHSY and CDR2 is SAAADI. V lost 3 bases, J lost 2 bases, and 8 bases lay in between. The CDR3 loop reads CASSDLATYNEQFF. The CDR3 region has the DNA TGCGCCAGCAGTGATCTAGCGACCTACAATGAGCAGTTCTTC.